These T cell receptor beta chains were read from a single sample in a study of T-cell memory formation after mild COVID-19. TCRdb called the 5' RACE reads again in MiXCR, with one record for every CDR3 protein. This table has around 450,000 distinct CDR3 sequences, 20% to 30% appearing once. Source material: PBMCs or a T cell subset sorted from them (not recorded which). The receptors were gathered from an adult woman who had mild COVID-19 (a few samples of this study predate the infection). Cell type and time point are not known. CDR3s include the opening cysteine and the closing phenylalanine or tryptophan. Each record gives: CDR3 DNA, CDR3 protein, J gene, D gene, clone size, V gene. A D gene is named only where the DNA matches it firmly. Some rows have no size entry. The others give once, few or many, or a class for an expanded clone.

cdr3_nt: TGTGCCAGCAGCCAAGATCGGGAAAATCCCTACGAGCAGTACTTC
cdr3_aa: CASSQDRENPYEQYF
j_call: TRBJ2-7
d_call: -
clone_size: -
v_call: TRBV3-1

cdr3_nt: TGTGCCAGCAGCTTACAGGTCCCGGATACGCAGTATTTT
cdr3_aa: CASSLQVPDTQYF
j_call: TRBJ2-3
d_call: -
clone_size: -
v_call: TRBV7-9

cdr3_nt: TGTGCCAGCAGCCCCAGGTTCACCGGGGAGCTGTTTTTT
cdr3_aa: CASSPRFTGELFF
j_call: TRBJ2-2
d_call: -
clone_size: few
v_call: TRBV12-3/TRBV12-4

cdr3_nt: TGTGCCAGCAGCTTTCGCCTTATCCAGGGGGCGGATGGCTACACCTTC
cdr3_aa: CASSFRLIQGADGYTF
j_call: TRBJ1-2
d_call: TRBD1
clone_size: -
v_call: TRBV5-4

cdr3_nt: TGTGCCAGCAAGGGGCTAGCGGGAACCCTCGGGGAGACCCAGTACTTC
cdr3_aa: CASKGLAGTLGETQYF
j_call: TRBJ2-5
d_call: TRBD2
clone_size: few
v_call: TRBV27

cdr3_nt: TGTGCCAGCAGCCAAGACCCCGGGGTGAGGGAGGCCGGGGAGCTGTTTTTT
cdr3_aa: CASSQDPGVREAGELFF
j_call: TRBJ2-2
d_call: -
clone_size: -
v_call: TRBV4-2

cdr3_nt: TGTGCCAGCACCTCGGGTAGGACAACGAACACTGAAGCTTTCTTT
cdr3_aa: CASTSGRTTNTEAFF
j_call: TRBJ1-1
d_call: -
clone_size: few
v_call: TRBV3-1

cdr3_nt: TGTGCCAGCAGCTTTGTATCGGGCAATGAGCAGTTCTTC
cdr3_aa: CASSFVSGNEQFF
j_call: TRBJ2-1
d_call: -
clone_size: -
v_call: TRBV11-1

cdr3_nt: TGTGCCAGCAGCCTCCGCAGAGTAAACACTGAAGCTTTCTTT
cdr3_aa: CASSLRRVNTEAFF
j_call: TRBJ1-1
d_call: -
clone_size: -
v_call: TRBV9

cdr3_nt: TGTGCCAGCAGTTCGGGGGCGGGACAGGGGGAGAGCTATGGCTACACCTTC
cdr3_aa: CASSSGAGQGESYGYTF
j_call: TRBJ1-2
d_call: TRBD1
clone_size: -
v_call: TRBV12-3/TRBV12-4

cdr3_nt: TGTGCCAGCAGCTTGTCTTGGACAGATACGCAGTATTTT
cdr3_aa: CASSLSWTDTQYF
j_call: TRBJ2-3
d_call: -
clone_size: once
v_call: TRBV5-4

cdr3_nt: TGCAGCGTTGACTTGGGCCTGCTCACAGATACGCAGTATTTT
cdr3_aa: CSVDLGLLTDTQYF
j_call: TRBJ2-3
d_call: -
clone_size: once
v_call: TRBV29-1

cdr3_nt: TGCGCCAGCAGCCAAGACCAAGTGGGGTTGGGGGGCTACACCTTC
cdr3_aa: CASSQDQVGLGGYTF
j_call: TRBJ1-2
d_call: -
clone_size: -
v_call: TRBV4-3

cdr3_nt: TGTGCCAGCAGCGCGGGACAGGAGCAAGAGACCCAGTACTTC
cdr3_aa: CASSAGQEQETQYF
j_call: TRBJ2-5
d_call: TRBD1
clone_size: -
v_call: TRBV5-6

cdr3_nt: TGCAGCGTGTGCCCCGGGGGGTCAGAGACCCAGTACTTC
cdr3_aa: CSVCPGGSETQYF
j_call: TRBJ2-5
d_call: TRBD2
clone_size: -
v_call: TRBV29-1

cdr3_nt: TGTGCCAGCAGTACTCATCTACAGGGCACCGGGGAGCTGTTTTTT
cdr3_aa: CASSTHLQGTGELFF
j_call: TRBJ2-2
d_call: -
clone_size: -
v_call: TRBV12-3/TRBV12-4

cdr3_nt: TGTGCCATCAGTGGGGCGGGATCCCTTCAAGAGACCCAGTACTTC
cdr3_aa: CAISGAGSLQETQYF
j_call: TRBJ2-5
d_call: -
clone_size: -
v_call: TRBV10-3

cdr3_nt: TGTGCCACCAGCATAGCGGGGGGGCAAGAGACCCAGTACTTC
cdr3_aa: CATSIAGGQETQYF
j_call: TRBJ2-5
d_call: TRBD2
clone_size: -
v_call: TRBV15

cdr3_nt: TGTGCCAGCAGTCCACGGACAGGGGGCGCCGAGGAGACCCAGTACTTC
cdr3_aa: CASSPRTGGAEETQYF
j_call: TRBJ2-5
d_call: TRBD1
clone_size: -
v_call: TRBV12-3/TRBV12-4

cdr3_nt: TGTGCCAGCAGCTTATCCTACCAGGGGCGCACCTACGAGCAGTACTTC
cdr3_aa: CASSLSYQGRTYEQYF
j_call: TRBJ2-7
d_call: -
clone_size: few
v_call: TRBV7-9

cdr3_nt: TGTGCCAGCAAACTAAACAATGAGCAGTTCTTC
cdr3_aa: CASKLNNEQFF
j_call: TRBJ2-1
d_call: -
clone_size: many
v_call: TRBV6-5

cdr3_nt: TGTGCCAGCAGCGTCAGCGGGGGGGCGTTAGAGACCCAGTACTTC
cdr3_aa: CASSVSGGALETQYF
j_call: TRBJ2-5
d_call: TRBD2
clone_size: few
v_call: TRBV9

cdr3_nt: TGTGCCAGCAGCCAAGATTCTAGCGGGAGGGGAAATGAGCAGTTCTTC
cdr3_aa: CASSQDSSGRGNEQFF
j_call: TRBJ2-1
d_call: TRBD2
clone_size: -
v_call: TRBV4-2

cdr3_nt: TGTGCCAGCAACATTAAGACAGGGGGAAGTACTGAAGCTTTCTTT
cdr3_aa: CASNIKTGGSTEAFF
j_call: TRBJ1-1
d_call: TRBD1
clone_size: -
v_call: TRBV2

cdr3_nt: TGTGCCAGTAGTATCCGGGAGGGATCCTACAATGAGCAGTTCTTC
cdr3_aa: CASSIREGSYNEQFF
j_call: TRBJ2-1
d_call: TRBD2
clone_size: -
v_call: TRBV19

cdr3_nt: TGTGCCAGCAGCTCGCAGACAGGGCCCAGGGCCCAGTACTTC
cdr3_aa: CASSSQTGPRAQYF
j_call: TRBJ2-5
d_call: TRBD1
clone_size: few
v_call: TRBV11-2

cdr3_nt: TGTGCCAGCTCACCACCCGGGACAGGGGTGGAAGAAGCTTTCTTT
cdr3_aa: CASSPPGTGVEEAFF
j_call: TRBJ1-1
d_call: TRBD1
clone_size: few
v_call: TRBV18

cdr3_nt: TGCGCCAGCAGCTTGGGGCGGGACAGATACGAGCAGTACTTC
cdr3_aa: CASSLGRDRYEQYF
j_call: TRBJ2-7
d_call: -
clone_size: many
v_call: TRBV5-1

cdr3_nt: TGCAGCGTTGAGTCGCCGGACAGGGGTCCCTACGAGCAGTACTTC
cdr3_aa: CSVESPDRGPYEQYF
j_call: TRBJ2-7
d_call: TRBD1
clone_size: few
v_call: TRBV29-1

cdr3_nt: TGTGCCAGCAGCTTAGGCCACAGACTAGCGTTTAACTCCTACAATGAGCAGTTCTTC
cdr3_aa: CASSLGHRLAFNSYNEQFF
j_call: TRBJ2-1
d_call: TRBD2
clone_size: -
v_call: TRBV11-2

cdr3_nt: TGCGCCAGCAGCCAAGATCACAGACTAGCGGGGATCAAAAACATTCAGTACTTC
cdr3_aa: CASSQDHRLAGIKNIQYF
j_call: TRBJ2-4
d_call: TRBD2
clone_size: few
v_call: TRBV4-3

cdr3_nt: TGTGCCAGCAGTTACGGGGCTAGGGAGCAGTACTTC
cdr3_aa: CASSYGAREQYF
j_call: TRBJ2-7
d_call: -
clone_size: -
v_call: TRBV6-6

cdr3_nt: TGCGCCAGCAGCCAAGATCACCTAGCGGGGGGGGCCTACAATGAGCAGTTCTTC
cdr3_aa: CASSQDHLAGGAYNEQFF
j_call: TRBJ2-1
d_call: TRBD2
clone_size: few
v_call: TRBV4-1

cdr3_nt: TGTGCCGCCCCACTAGCGGGAGGAGAAGATACGCAGTATTTT
cdr3_aa: CAAPLAGGEDTQYF
j_call: TRBJ2-3
d_call: TRBD2
clone_size: -
v_call: TRBV25-1

cdr3_nt: TGTGCCAGCAGTTATACTAGCGGGGGCAATGAGCAGTTCTTC
cdr3_aa: CASSYTSGGNEQFF
j_call: TRBJ2-1
d_call: TRBD2
clone_size: -
v_call: TRBV12-3/TRBV12-4

cdr3_nt: TGTGCCATCAGTGAACCCGCTAGTGAGCAGTACTTC
cdr3_aa: CAISEPASEQYF
j_call: TRBJ2-7
d_call: -
clone_size: -
v_call: TRBV10-3

cdr3_nt: TGCAGCGTTGATGGCCCTTCTAATGAGCAGTTCTTC
cdr3_aa: CSVDGPSNEQFF
j_call: TRBJ2-1
d_call: -
clone_size: -
v_call: TRBV29-1

cdr3_nt: TGTGCCAGTAGTCCCTGGGGGCACACGGACGATGGCTACACCTTC
cdr3_aa: CASSPWGHTDDGYTF
j_call: TRBJ1-2
d_call: -
clone_size: -
v_call: TRBV19

cdr3_nt: TGTGCCAGCAGTGAGGTAGCTCGCCACAATGAGCAGTTCTTC
cdr3_aa: CASSEVARHNEQFF
j_call: TRBJ2-1
d_call: -
clone_size: -
v_call: TRBV2

cdr3_nt: TGTGCCAGCAGCCAAGATTTCGGACTAGCGGGAGCTAATGAGCAGTTCTTC
cdr3_aa: CASSQDFGLAGANEQFF
j_call: TRBJ2-1
d_call: TRBD2
clone_size: -
v_call: TRBV3-1

cdr3_nt: TGCAGCGCCGGACAGGGTAATCAGCCCCAGCATTTT
cdr3_aa: CSAGQGNQPQHF
j_call: TRBJ1-5
d_call: TRBD1
clone_size: many
v_call: TRBV20-1

cdr3_nt: TGTGCCAGCAGCCCGGGTAGTCGCGGACCCCAAGAGACCCAGTACTTC
cdr3_aa: CASSPGSRGPQETQYF
j_call: TRBJ2-5
d_call: -
clone_size: -
v_call: TRBV7-6

cdr3_nt: TGCAGCGTTGATCAGAGCTATGGCTACACCTTC
cdr3_aa: CSVDQSYGYTF
j_call: TRBJ1-2
d_call: -
clone_size: few
v_call: TRBV29-1

cdr3_nt: TGTGCCACAAAGCGGGGGCTCCACGCTTTCTTT
cdr3_aa: CATKRGLHAFF
j_call: TRBJ1-1
d_call: -
clone_size: -
v_call: TRBV30

cdr3_nt: TGTGCCGGCAGCCCAACCGGGACAGGGATCTACGAGCAGTACTTC
cdr3_aa: CAGSPTGTGIYEQYF
j_call: TRBJ2-7
d_call: TRBD1
clone_size: -
v_call: TRBV12-3/TRBV12-4

cdr3_nt: TGTGCCAGCAGTGAAGAAGGCAGCCGGAAGAGTGAAGCTTTCTTT
cdr3_aa: CASSEEGSRKSEAFF
j_call: TRBJ1-1
d_call: -
clone_size: -
v_call: TRBV6-1

cdr3_nt: TGTGCCAGCAGCCTGGAACTCGTCAATCAGCCCCAGCATTTT
cdr3_aa: CASSLELVNQPQHF
j_call: TRBJ1-5
d_call: -
clone_size: -
v_call: TRBV7-8

cdr3_nt: TGCGCCAGCAGCCTACGGCACGAAGCGGGGAGGAGGTACTTC
cdr3_aa: CASSLRHEAGRRYF
j_call: TRBJ2-4
d_call: TRBD2
clone_size: few
v_call: TRBV5-1

cdr3_nt: TGTGCCAGCAGTTCGACAGTAAACAATGAGCAGTTCTTC
cdr3_aa: CASSSTVNNEQFF
j_call: TRBJ2-1
d_call: -
clone_size: -
v_call: TRBV27

cdr3_nt: TGTGCCAGCAGTTTAGCAGGACAGGGGTACACTGAAGCTTTCTTT
cdr3_aa: CASSLAGQGYTEAFF
j_call: TRBJ1-1
d_call: TRBD1
clone_size: few
v_call: TRBV12-3/TRBV12-4